What follows is one T cell receptor (beta chain) and its context. The specificity of this receptor is unknown. No qualities accompany the bases; no much larger clone lies one base away. The CDR3 sequence holds 13 residues, the cysteine and phenylalanine included. The DNA shown is the 39-base CDR3, in frame from base 1. V and J are truncated by 4 bases and 4 bases respectively, leaving an intervening sequence of 7 bases. From a lookup of the germline V gene, CDR1 and CDR2 are MDHEN and SYDVKM. These data originate in a study of cytomegalovirus exposure and HLA in healthy donors (dated by TCRdb to about 2017). Describing the broader study: According to an earlier analysis of 587 of the donors, about 190 million T cells yielded approximately 120 million unique TCR beta sequences and around 300 Gb of sequence data. The study was designed to test whether signatures of past pathogen exposure could be identified by cataloging public T cell receptors. Typing coverage varied by locus: roughly 620-640 donors for A, B, C, DRB1 and DQB1; 500 to 550 for DQA1; about 570 for DPA1; approximately 450 for DPB1. In a later analysis, previously published TCR beta repertoires from 600 to 850 donors were re-analyzed and high-resolution HLA genotyping was added so that TCR occurrence patterns could be studied. Donor age, sex, ethnicity and CMV serostatus were compiled together with the repertoire data. In an earlier analysis of 587 of the donors, high-throughput TCR beta sequencing was used to judge whether each TCR beta V gene segment behaved as functional or pseudogenic. The later analysis used no new phenotypic data to find candidate immune exposures, relying instead on TCR beta sequences and their occurrence across donors. Along with the roughly 710-subject first cohort, a separate validation cohort of approximately 110 different subjects was used. All discovery cohort repertoires had been generated on a single sequencing platform. Using immunosequencing, the study profiled T cell repertoires from some 670 subjects and related those repertoires to cytomegalovirus serostatus. Approximately 310 gigabases of sequencing data and approximately 93 million unique TCR sequences were included in an early release covering around 600 HLA-typed donors. HLA typing covered class I and class II loci at four-digit resolution. Roughly five DR-DQ haplotypes were treated as single units for association and clustering because of strong linkage in the cohort. Across about 380 genotyped donors of the cohort, an average of approximately 220,000 unique TCR beta nucleotide sequences per donor were sequenced, and 15% to 20% of those sequences were non-productive. Among the approximately 430 genotyped donors, under 90% belonged to the genetic ancestry cluster associated with self-reported Caucasian donors. To predict cytomegalovirus infection status, the study combined high-throughput TCR immunosequencing, statistical association of individual TCRs with disease status, and machine learning. A later genetic analysis took genome-wide SNP genotypes for 398 of the 666 donors and used that subset as a discovery cohort. What the authors observed across the whole study: Across donors, most TCR sequences were observed very rarely, whereas some public TCRs were present in many individuals. A later genetic analysis associated a missense DCLRE1C variant with V-gene and J-gene trimming of TCR beta chains, and an independent cohort replicated the association. The classifier was reported to diagnose cytomegalovirus status with high specificity and sensitivity in both the original and validation cohorts. For the cohort, immune exposure information was limited to CMV serostatus. In a later analysis, several top co-occurrence clusters were reported to appear linked to parvovirus B19, influenza, CMV and Epstein-Barr virus. Because counts were too low, roughly 17 rarely observed V segments, including chromosome 9 orphons, were left out of the earlier analysis of roughly 600 of the donors. A later analysis found that HLA-associated TCR beta chains were more clonally expanded and had lower generation probabilities than equally common non-associated chains. The cohort was sequenced for TCR beta chains only, and without alpha or paired-chain data the features that could be detected were limited. Most CMV-associated TCR beta chains appeared to be HLA-restricted in a later analysis, and the HLA associations seemed to be driven largely by CMV exposure. In a later analysis, TCR association rates were found to vary across HLA loci, with the most associated TCRs seen for DRB1 alleles and the fewest for HLA-C alleles. Linkage disequilibrium might explain the correlated functional status among segregating V segments, but an unknown experimental factor could not be excluded. At a false discovery rate of 0.05, a later analysis linked around 17,000 TCR beta sequences to specific HLA alleles. According to the authors, the approach could potentially be generalized to other disease states and immunological phenotypes. In an earlier analysis of about 600 of the donors, most TCR beta V segments appeared in productive rearrangements about 87% or about 30% of the time, broadly matching IMGT annotations. In vitro tests confirmed that a few of the cytomegalovirus-associated TCR beta chains recognize cytomegalovirus antigens. A further reported finding was that TCR beta sequences accurately predicted the HLA-A and HLA-B alleles for most subjects in the first cohort. Some IMGT-functional V segments, including TRBV6-2 and TRBV6-3, could not be told apart with the 87-base-pair reads, so those segments were excluded. In the study, approximately 150 TCR beta chains were listed as associated with cytomegalovirus. The sequencing pipeline was judged likely to have produced a cluster of highly shared sequence variants as a technical artifact. Because HLA typing was unavailable for some donors at each locus, only the typed subset was used in association tests. A later genetic analysis reported fewer N-insertions in productive TCRs among donors in an Asian-associated ancestry cluster than the approximately 700-donor mean. Sequencing depth was assumed to be roughly uniform across donors in the presence/absence analyses, though that assumption may not hold. Strong co-occurrence of HLA alleles, especially DR and DQ, made assigning TCR associations to individual alleles difficult.

The cohort consisted of 666 healthy bone marrow donors. All cohort members were sampled while nominally healthy, although unrecorded immune exposures were likely present. The donor was CMV seropositive and was included in the group of 270 or so seropositive cohort members. Every donor gave a peripheral blood sample, and the peripheral blood mononuclear cells from that sample were used for TCR beta sequencing. Genomic DNA was extracted from the blood cell samples with the Qiagen DNeasy Blood Extraction Kit. Library prep was done by the immunoSEQ multiplex PCR assay. For the multiplex PCR, a mixture combining 60 forward primers for TCR Vbeta segments and 13 reverse primers for TCR Jbeta segments was used. A multiplex PCR assay on genomic DNA amplified the CDR3 region of rearranged TCR beta genes. The Illumina HiSeq System was used to sequence the amplified TCR beta libraries as 87-base-pair reads. Under the source paper's analysis protocol: A later analysis counted 65 million to 90 million unique TCR beta chains across the 666 repertoires, and roughly 11 million of these chains were shared by at least two donors. To remove PCR and sequencing errors, raw reads were error-corrected and collapsed into unique sequences using a nearest-neighbor algorithm that merged closely related sequences. Alignment of CDR3 sequences to IMGT reference sequences was used to assign V, D and J gene segments. For a sequence to be retained, at least a six-nucleotide match to both a V gene segment and a J gene segment was required. A rearrangement counted as productive if the CDR3 had no stop codons and remained in frame with V and J, and every other rearrangement counted as non-productive. CDR3 was defined by IMGT convention, running from the second conserved V-encoded cysteine to the conserved J-encoded phenylalanine. In an earlier analysis of 500 to 650 of the donors, sequences lacking an unambiguous match to a single V gene segment were excluded. In an earlier analysis of around 600 of the donors, V segments were called functional above 56.7% productive rearrangements and were called segregating when the between-donor standard deviation exceeded 5%. A statistical classification framework was built to diagnose cytomegalovirus status from the catalog of TCR beta chain sequences. In a later analysis, TCR nucleotide sequences were compared against IMGT/GENE-DB human TR gene sequences so that V and J genes could be assigned. The TCRdist pipeline was used in a later analysis to assign CDR3 sequences and most-parsimonious VDJ recombination scenarios. In a later analysis, every TCR beta chain was defined by the combination of its CDR3 amino acid sequence and its V-gene family, and reads without a unique V-gene family were dropped. As a way to deal with suspected cross-contamination and a sequencing artifact, a later analysis dropped over 550 nucleotide sequences that were highly shared and had low generation probability. A later analysis calculated a clonal expansion index for each public chain from normalized within-repertoire ranks of inferred template counts. In a later analysis, generation probabilities were computed with a VDJ recombination model fitted to out-of-frame rearrangements, and the resulting probabilities were checked against IGoR. A later analysis scored TCR-TCR, TCR-HLA and TCR-CMV co-occurrence with hypergeometric tests, applying a repertoire-size bias correction to TCR pairs. False discovery rates were estimated in a later analysis by permuting HLA or CMV assignments 20 times. In a later analysis, co-occurring TCRs were grouped using DBSCAN, and TCRdist sequence similarity was added for clustering within HLA-allele-positive subsets. Repertoires with fewer than 30,000 or more than 120,000 public chains were left out of co-occurrence clustering, as were roughly five repertoires with anomalous nucleotide sharing. Not all clones reach the TCRdb copy of this immuneACCESS table, which keeps in-frame sequences only. Checked studies attribute under half of the gap to unresolved V genes and leave the rest unexplained. The V and J calls and the clone size are those of that table, but D and trimming were determined from the DNA. The sample includes about 160,000 clones, with over 75% observed a single time. Of the sample, 1% falls within the top ten clones.

The TCR originated in a woman in her forties or fifties in good health and CMV-seropositive. Recombination joined TRBV28 with TRBJ1-4; there is no confident call for the D gene. Sequenced material: PBMCs. Here the CDR3 is given as CASSSGGNEKLFF. DNA sequence: TGTGCCAGCAGTTCCGGAGGTAATGAAAAACTGTTTTTT. The full variable domain, completed from the reference TRBV28 and TRBJ1-4 proteins outside the CDR3, reads DVKVTQSSRYLVKRTGEKVFLECVQDMDHENMFWYRQDPGLGLRLIYFSYDVKMKEKGDIPEGYSVSREKKERFSLILESASTNQTSMYLCASSSGGNEKLFFGSGTQLSVL.